The 26 T cell receptor beta chains given below trace back to one sample, sequenced in a study of blood T cell repertoires in COVID-19. Profiling relied on immunoSEQ multiplex PCR, and the TCRdb table lists in-frame clones only, not all of them. The data hold 200,000 to 300,000 clones, with 80% to 90% observed a single time. The sequenced sample consisted of PBMCs or T cells enriched from blood (not recorded which). These receptors all stem from a woman aged 25 to 39 who had recovered from COVID-19.

The chain uses TRBV5-8 and TRBJ2-7, with D possibly being TRBD1 (5 bases). This CDR3 contains 15 residues. V gave up 6 bases and J gave up 5 bases, with 21 bases separating them. Germline V gene sequence: CDR1 SGHTS, CDR2 YDEGEE. CDR3 protein: CASTSIRTPDNEQYF. CDR3 in DNA: TGTGCCAGCACCTCAATCAGGACACCGGATAACGAGCAGTACTTC.

This CDR3 is CASRLKDRGPGETQYF. The CDR3 DNA sequence: TGTGCCAGCAGACTCAAGGACAGGGGGCCGGGAGAGACCCAGTACTTC. J is TRBJ2-5 and V is TRBV3-1 (or the pseudogene TRBV3-2), with 11 bases fitting TRBD1. Germline values: CDR1 LGHDT, CDR2 YNNKEL (reference sequence). CDR3 length equals 16 residues. The junction had 10 bases not matched to a gene; V was cut back by 6 bases and J by 4 bases.

This clone was seen a handful of times. This chain connects TRBV27 to TRBJ1-1; 7 bases align to TRBD1. With V trimmed by 3 bases and J by 4 bases, 5 bases remained unmatched. CDR1 MNHEY and CDR2 SMNVEV come from the germline V gene (reference sequence). The CDR3 is 14 residues long. CDR3 amino acids: CASSFQGVGTEAFF. The CDR3 region has the DNA TGTGCCAGCAGTTTCCAGGGGGTAGGCACTGAAGCTTTCTTT.

This clone is a singleton in its sample. The V call is TRBV7-2, the J call TRBJ1-2; unclear D gene. The CDR3 consists of 14 residues. Germline V CDR1 and CDR2: SGHTA, FQGNSA. Trimming pared 2 bases from V and 8 bases from J, leaving 15 bases between. CDR3 protein: CASSLPSQSGGYTF. Here the CDR3 DNA reads TGTGCCAGCAGCTTACCTTCTCAAAGCGGCGGCTACACCTTC.

This rearrangement joins TRBV25-1 to TRBJ2-5; D might be TRBD1 (5 bases). Deletions cut 3 bases from V and 1 base from J, with 9 bases between. Germline assignment: CDR1 MGHDK and CDR2 SYGVNS. This CDR3 comprises 14 residues. The CDR3 region is CASSEGQFQETQYF. The CDR3, as DNA: TGTGCCAGCAGTGAGGGGCAGTTCCAAGAGACCCAGTACTTC.

This clone came up once. V usage is TRBV18 and J usage is TRBJ1-1, with TRBD1 as a possible D gene (5 bases). The CDR3 has 14 amino acids. CDR1 is KGHSH, CDR2 LQKENI, per germline. The V and J ends lost 2 bases and 1 base respectively, with 8 bases between them. The CDR3 nucleotides read TGTGCCAGCTCACCAAGACAGACGAACACTGAAGCTTTCTTT. Protein sequence: CASSPRQTNTEAFF.

The chain has TRBV3-1 (or the pseudogene TRBV3-2) and TRBJ2-1; 10 nucleotides agree with TRBD2. The CDR3 has 15 amino acids. The germline V gene encodes CDR1 LGHDT and CDR2 YNNKEL (reference sequence). Trimming took 2 bases from V and 5 from J; bases not matched to a gene: 3. The CDR3 sequence is CASSQFLAGDNEQFF. CDR3 coding DNA: TGTGCCAGCAGCCAATTTCTAGCGGGAGACAATGAGCAGTTCTTC.

The V call is TRBV28, the J call TRBJ1-1, with TRBD1 as a possible D gene (5 bases). Germline V lookup: CDR1 MDHEN, CDR2 SYDVKM. The CDR3 spans 13 residues. The CDR3: CSLQGLSGTEAFF. CDR3 nucleotide sequence: TGTAGCCTGCAGGGTCTATCGGGCACTGAAGCTTTCTTT.

The rearrangement uses TRBV3-1 (or the pseudogene TRBV3-2) and TRBJ1-2, with D tentatively TRBD1 (5 bases). CDR3 length: 14 amino acids. Per germline, CDR1 LGHDT and CDR2 YNNKEL (reference sequence). Trimming stripped 1 base from V and 8 bases from J, with 14 bases between. In nucleotides, the CDR3 is TGTGCCAGCAGCCAAGGTGGGGCAGGCCGGGGCTACACCTTC. Translated: CASSQGGAGRGYTF.

The rearrangement joins TRBV9 to TRBJ1-1, with D unclear. V was clipped by 2 bases and J by 2 bases, with 10 bases between them. The CDR3 length is 14 residues. Germline loops: CDR1 SGDLS, CDR2 YYNGEE. This chain's CDR3 is CASSVDILNTEAFF. Here the CDR3 DNA reads TGTGCCAGCAGCGTCGACATCCTTAACACTGAAGCTTTCTTT.

This chain joins TRBV7-3 and TRBJ2-2; D ambiguous. The CDR3 consists of 14 residues. Trimming pared 2 bases from V and 1 base from J, leaving 5 bases between. The germline V gene encodes CDR1 SGHTA and CDR2 FQGTGA. DNA for the CDR3: TGTGCCAGCAGCTTAGCGGAGAACACCGGGGAGCTGTTTTTT. Translated, it gives CASSLAENTGELFF. Complete variable domain (other parts from reference TRBV7-3 and TRBJ2-2): GAGVSQTPSNKVTEKGKYVELRCDPISGHTALYWYRQSLGQGPEFLIYFQGTGAADDSGLPNDRFFAVRPEGSVSTLKIQRTERGDSAVYLCASSLAENTGELFFGEGSRLTVL.

The gene calls are TRBV7-9 and TRBJ2-1; 12 bases are a match to TRBD2. The CDR3 extends over 15 amino acids. V lost 5 bases and J lost 9; bases outside the gene matches: 8. The germline gives CDR1 SEHNR, CDR2 FQNEAQ (reference sequence). The CDR3 loop is CASSLPSGRDIEQFF. CDR3 coding DNA: TGTGCCAGCAGCCTGCCTAGCGGGAGGGATATTGAGCAGTTCTTC.

The J gene is TRBJ1-5, the V gene TRBV20-1; possible D gene TRBD1, 6 bases. CDR3 length equals 13 residues. Germline lookup yields CDR1 DFQATT and CDR2 SNEGSKA (reference sequence). Trimming took 3 bases from V and 8 from J, leaving 14 bases between them. CDR3 coding DNA: TGCAGTGCTAGTGGGACACCAGTGGAGCCCCAGCATTTT. Amino acids: CSASGTPVEPQHF.

The chain carries TRBV19 and TRBJ2-1; D uncertain. Trimming took off 0 bases at V and 9 bases at J, with 6 bases between the two ends. The CDR3 consists of 12 residues. Germline V CDR1 and CDR2: LNHDA, SQIVND (reference sequence). CDR3: CASSIDPSEQFF. The CDR3 nucleotides read TGTGCCAGTAGTATAGATCCCAGTGAGCAGTTCTTC.

V usage is TRBV11-1 and J usage is TRBJ1-3; D unresolved. Between the trimmed V and J ends, which lost 3 bases and 3 bases, there was a span of 15 bases. Germline-derived CDR1 and CDR2 are SGHAT and FQDESV (reference sequence). The CDR3 consists of 16 residues. Here the CDR3 reads CASSFGSGRIGNTIYF. The CDR3 DNA is TGTGCCAGCAGCTTTGGAAGTGGGAGGATTGGAAACACCATATATTTT.

The gene calls are TRBV6-5 and TRBJ1-5; no clear D. Germline CDR1 is MNHEY and CDR2 is SVGAGI. The CDR3 is 13 residues long. The V end lost 0 bases, the J end lost 3 bases, and 3 bases lay between the germline ends. The chain's CDR3 is CASSYSINQPQHF. CDR3 DNA sequence: TGTGCCAGCAGTTACTCCATCAATCAGCCCCAGCATTTT.

The rearrangement joins TRBV5-1 to TRBJ2-1; 8 bases are shared with TRBD1. Germline CDR1 SGHRS, CDR2 YFSETQ. This CDR3 is built from 16 residues. V was pared by 2 bases and J by 7 bases, with 11 bases of the junction left unmatched. The CDR3, as DNA: TGCGCCAGCAGCTTTACCGGACAGGGCTGGACGAATGAGCAGTTCTTC. Translating it yields CASSFTGQGWTNEQFF.

This chain uses TRBV27 with TRBJ1-4; 8 nucleotides agree with TRBD1. Germline V gene sequence: CDR1 MNHEY, CDR2 SMNVEV (reference sequence). The CDR3 length is 17 residues. V lost 6 bases, J lost 6 bases, and 15 bases stayed unmatched. CDR3 protein: CASRRWTLDREHEKLFF. The CDR3 region has the DNA TGTGCCAGCAGAAGATGGACATTGGACAGGGAGCATGAAAAACTGTTTTTT.

V gene TRBV7-6 combines with J gene TRBJ1-1; weak D call: TRBD1 (6 bases). V was clipped by 0 bases and J by 5 bases, with 13 bases between them. The CDR3 covers 15 residues. CDR1 and CDR2 (germline): SGHVS, FNYEAQ. CDR3 amino acids: CASSLALGRGTEAFF. CDR3 bases: TGTGCCAGCAGCTTAGCGTTGGGCAGGGGAACTGAAGCTTTCTTT.

The V and J genes are TRBV4-3 and TRBJ2-7, with 9 positions matching TRBD2. Trimming took 0 bases from V and 1 from J; bases not matched to a gene: 4. From germline, CDR1 is LGHNA and CDR2 YSLEER. This CDR3 has 16 residues. DNA for the CDR3: TGCGCCAGCAGCCAAGATTGGCGGGAGGGATCCTACGAGCAGTACTTC. The encoded protein is CASSQDWREGSYEQYF.

This clone occurred once. The chain carries TRBV29-1 and TRBJ1-1, with 7 bases lining up with TRBD1. The CDR3 loop spans 13 amino acids. V lost 7 bases to trimming and J lost 3 bases; unmatched junction nucleotides: 8. Germline CDR1 reads SQVTM; CDR2 reads ANQGSEA. The CDR3 reads CSAEGDRYTEAFF. The CDR3 DNA reads as TGCAGCGCCGAGGGGGACAGATACACTGAAGCTTTCTTT.

J is TRBJ2-1 and V is TRBV19; D not resolved. The CDR3 has 16 residues. Deletions cut 1 base from V and 4 bases from J, with 14 bases between. The germline CDR1 and CDR2 sequences are LNHDA and SQIVND (reference sequence). The CDR3 sequence: CASSIVWVGAYNEQFF. CDR3 nucleotides: TGTGCCAGTAGTATAGTTTGGGTAGGAGCTTACAATGAGCAGTTCTTC. Full variable domain (remainder filled in from reference TRBV19 and TRBJ2-1): DGGITQSPKYLFRKEGQNVTLSCEQNLNHDAMYWYRQDPGQGLRLIYYSQIVNDFQKGDIAEGYSVSREKKESFPLTVTSAQKNPTAFYLCASSIVWVGAYNEQFFGPGTRLTVL.

The gene calls are TRBV19 and TRBJ1-2; D is unresolved. The CDR3 covers 13 residues. The germline V and J ends were trimmed by 4 bases and 3 bases, with 9 bases remaining between them. Per the germline V gene, CDR1 is LNHDA and CDR2 is SQIVND (reference sequence). The CDR3 nucleotides read TGTGCCAGTAGTAAAGACCCAGACTATGGCTACACCTTC. This encodes CASSKDPDYGYTF. Variable domain in full (rest from reference TRBV19 and TRBJ1-2): DGGITQSPKYLFRKEGQNVTLSCEQNLNHDAMYWYRQDPGQGLRLIYYSQIVNDFQKGDIAEGYSVSREKKESFPLTVTSAQKNPTAFYLCASSKDPDYGYTFGSGTRLTVV.

The chain is built from TRBV19 and TRBJ2-1, with a weak D call TRBD2 (6 bases). V was clipped by 4 bases and J by 5 bases, with 18 bases between them. The CDR3 has 16 amino acids. Germline V CDR1 and CDR2: LNHDA, SQIVND (reference sequence). DNA of the CDR3: TGTGCCAGTAGTACGGCCTCTAGCGCGACAAACAATGAGCAGTTCTTC. Translation gives CASSTASSATNNEQFF.

The CDR3 DNA reads TGTGCTAGTTGGGAACCCGGGGACAATGAGCAGTTCTTC. This gives the protein CASWEPGDNEQFF. The V and J genes are TRBV12-5 and TRBJ2-1; maybe TRBD2 (5 bases). The V gene's germline CDR1 is LGHNT and CDR2 FRNRAP. The CDR3 spans 13 residues. The V and J ends lost 8 bases and 5 bases respectively, with 13 bases between them.

This clone came up once. The CDR3 loop is CATSDRGWSNQPQHF. The CDR3 bases are TGTGCCACCAGCGACAGGGGTTGGAGCAATCAGCCCCAGCATTTT. The chain links TRBV15 to TRBJ1-5; TRBD1 aligns across 8 bases. Germline values: CDR1 LNHNV, CDR2 YYDKDF (reference sequence). The CDR3 totals 15 residues. The V segment lost 5 bases and the J segment 1 base; nucleotides outside the gene matches: 4.